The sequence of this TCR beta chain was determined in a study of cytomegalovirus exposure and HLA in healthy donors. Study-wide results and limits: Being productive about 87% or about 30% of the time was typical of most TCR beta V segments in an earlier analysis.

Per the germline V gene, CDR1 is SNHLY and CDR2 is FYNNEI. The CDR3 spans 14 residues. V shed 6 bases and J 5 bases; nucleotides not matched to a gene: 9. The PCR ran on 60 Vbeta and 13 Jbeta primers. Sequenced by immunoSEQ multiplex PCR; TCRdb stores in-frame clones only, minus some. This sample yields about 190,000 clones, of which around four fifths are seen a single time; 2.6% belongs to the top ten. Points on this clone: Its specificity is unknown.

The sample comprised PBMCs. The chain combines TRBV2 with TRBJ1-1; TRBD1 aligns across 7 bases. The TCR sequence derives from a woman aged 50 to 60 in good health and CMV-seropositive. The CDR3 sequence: CASRYTGAWTEAFF. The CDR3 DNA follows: TGTGCCAGCAGGTACACAGGGGCGTGGACTGAAGCTTTCTTT.